This T cell receptor (beta chain) was obtained from a study of shared clonotypes between healthy human individuals. Study context: Aged 18 to 49, the donors were a couple of women and a few men. General observations from the study: It was the non-shared clonotypes that had lower generation probabilities than clonotypes shared by all four donors.

In the case of this clone: Its antigen remains unidentified.

From germline, CDR1 is SQVTM and CDR2 ANQGSEA. The CDR3 is 15 residues long. V was pared by 0 bases and J by 0 bases, with 9 bases between. TCRdb's copy holds only in-frame clones and misses some; the assay was immunoSEQ multiplex PCR. The table has about 1 million clones, roughly 70% seen once. This chain joins TRBV29-1 and TRBJ1-3, with D uncertain. The TCR sequence derives from a man aged 18 to 30 in good health. Sequencing used memory CD4+ T cells sorted from blood. Described subset: CD45RA-negative fraction. CDR3 coding DNA: TGCAGCGTTGAAGATCCTAAAGGCTCTGGAAACACCATATATTTT. It specifies CSVEDPKGSGNTIYF.